This TCR beta chain was obtained from a study of beta chain features in type 1 diabetes. Study-level information: Examination spanned around 110,000,000 sorted cells from all samples.

The germline V and J ends were trimmed by 1 base and 8 bases, with 14 bases remaining between them. This CDR3 spans 14 amino acids. CDR1 SEHNR and CDR2 FQNEAQ come from the germline V gene (reference sequence). Isolated RNA was reverse transcribed in full, so expressed TCRB transcripts were sequenced. Here immunoSEQ multiplex PCR was the method, and the copy in TCRdb shows in-frame clones only, minus some. The sample has more than 350,000 clones; roughly 11% are singletons. The sequence was collected from a woman between 18 and 29 years old in good health. The chain carries TRBV7-9 and TRBJ1-2; D unclear. Sequenced material: naive CD4+ T cells from blood. The DNA of the CDR3 is TGTGCCAGCAGCTTAGGGGGTGGCCTCAGAGGCTACACCTTC. It specifies CASSLGGGLRGYTF.